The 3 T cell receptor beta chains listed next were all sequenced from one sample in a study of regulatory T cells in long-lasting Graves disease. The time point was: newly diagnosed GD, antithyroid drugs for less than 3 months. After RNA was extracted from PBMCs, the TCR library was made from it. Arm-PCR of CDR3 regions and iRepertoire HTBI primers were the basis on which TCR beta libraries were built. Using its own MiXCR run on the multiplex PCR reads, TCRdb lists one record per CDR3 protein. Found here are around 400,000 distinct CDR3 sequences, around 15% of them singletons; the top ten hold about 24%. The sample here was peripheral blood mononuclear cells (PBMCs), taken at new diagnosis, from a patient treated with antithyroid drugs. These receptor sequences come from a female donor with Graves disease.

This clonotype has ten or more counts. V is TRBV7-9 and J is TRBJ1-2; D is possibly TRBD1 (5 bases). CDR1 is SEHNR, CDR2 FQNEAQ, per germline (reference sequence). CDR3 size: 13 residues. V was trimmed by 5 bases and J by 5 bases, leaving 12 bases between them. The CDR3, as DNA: TGTGCCAGCAGCCCGAAGACAGATTATGGCTACACCTTC. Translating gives CASSPKTDYGYTF.

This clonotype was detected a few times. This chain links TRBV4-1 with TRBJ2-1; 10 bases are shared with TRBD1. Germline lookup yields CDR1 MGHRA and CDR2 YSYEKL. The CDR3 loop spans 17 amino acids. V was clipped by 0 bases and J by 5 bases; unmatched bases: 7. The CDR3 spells CASSQDWRDRGHNEQFF. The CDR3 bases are TGCGCCAGCAGCCAAGATTGGAGAGACAGGGGGCACAATGAGCAGTTCTTC.

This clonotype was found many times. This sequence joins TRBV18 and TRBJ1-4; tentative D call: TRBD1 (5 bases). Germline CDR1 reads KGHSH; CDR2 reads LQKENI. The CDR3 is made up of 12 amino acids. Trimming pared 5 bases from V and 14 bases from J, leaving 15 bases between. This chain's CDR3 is CASSMEGTALFF. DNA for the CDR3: TGTGCCAGCTCAATGGAGGGGACCGCTCTGTTTTTT.